The entry below describes one T cell receptor beta chain. What antigen it recognizes has not been identified. Base quality data are lacking; no much larger clone is found one base away. The data originate from a study of CD8 T cells in Susac syndrome (dated by TCRdb to the late 2010s). For the wider study: Of the Susac syndrome patients who were sequenced, about six had clinically active disease and roughly 8 were in clinical remission. At the time of blood withdrawal, Susac syndrome patients were either therapy-naive, taking corticosteroids (with some also receiving IVIg), or on IVIg alone. Whether CD8+ T cell activation and differentiation in Susac syndrome was antigen driven was tested using repertoire sequencing. Clonality of the CD8+ T cell repertoire was compared between roughly twelve healthy donors, approximately 14 Susac syndrome patients and 15 multiple sclerosis patients.

RNA was extracted using the RNeasy kit, and about 0.45 to 1 ug of the RNA was reverse transcribed with random hexamers. The immunoSEQ multiplex PCR assay, which covers 54 Vbeta and 13 Jbeta segments, was used to amplify TCR beta CDR3 regions. To correct PCR amplification bias, a synthetic template baseline was used for both primer optimization and computational correction. The authors' pipeline ran thus. Reads were annotated to V, D and J genes according to IMGT and were analyzed with immunoSEQ Analyzer, with only productive sequences retained. To calculate clonality, Shannon entropy was normalized by log2 of the number of productive unique sequences and then subtracted from one. For each patient and control, public and private clones were evaluated within the 100 most prevalent clones. Clones were defined as Susac-specific if absent from the healthy and MS cohorts, from over a thousand published viral clones and from other ImmuneACCESS disease sequences. TCRdb itself trimmed the public reads at Q25 with fastp, ran MiXCR and retained productive beta chains. When rows share a CDR3 protein, they turn into one entry using the most common DNA and genes. None of the V and J calls come from the authors' own analysis; TCRdb made them. The sample table lists about 130,000 distinct CDR3 sequences, 85% to 95% of them with a count of one. 0.15% to 0.2% of the sample goes to the ten largest clones.

General conclusions and limits of the study: Looking at Susac-specific public clones, the researchers identified sixteen in the total CD8+ repertoire and roughly 5 in the CD8+ TEMRA repertoire. The number of individuals in the TCR sequencing and HLA analysis was acknowledged as relatively small. CD8+ repertoires in Susac syndrome showed clonal expansion, which was highest in CD8+ TEMRA cells and was greater in clinically active patients than in remitting patients.

The CDR3 starts with the cysteine, ends with the phenylalanine, and has 14 residues. The CDR3 DNA has 42 bases and is translated from base 1. Relative to germline, V is 3 bases shorter and J is 0 bases shorter, with 8 bases between their ends. Via the germline V gene (reference sequence), CDR1 is DFQATT and CDR2 SNEGSKA. Peripheral blood CD8+ and CD4+ T cells from healthy donors, Susac syndrome patients and multiple sclerosis patients were profiled using high-throughput TCR beta sequencing. The Susac syndrome patients fulfilled recently defined diagnostic criteria for definite or probable disease. Bulk CD8+ and CD4+ T cells were purified by magnetic negative isolation, whereas CD8+ TEMRA cells were enriched by FACS. Blood was collected in EDTA tubes and processed within 24 hours, with PBMCs isolated through density gradient centrifugation. PBMCs destined for TCR sequencing were cryopreserved in liquid nitrogen and later thawed in a 37 °C water bath. The sorted or isolated CD4+, CD8+ and CD8+ TEMRA cells reached a purity of at least 90%.

Sample: CD8+ T cells from PBMCs. The sequence came from a human donor with Susac syndrome. The receptor chain draws on TRBV20-1 and TRBJ1-4; the D gene identity is not certain. This receptor carries the CDR3 CSARSDATNEKLFF. The DNA reads TGCAGTGCTAGGTCCGATGCAACTAATGAAAAACTGTTTTTT.